Following are 17 T cell receptor beta chains from one sample sequenced in a study of T cell responses to AZD1222 COVID-19 vaccine. The protocol was immunoSEQ multiplex PCR, while the TCRdb copy is restricted to in-frame clones and leaves out a portion. The table includes about 150,000 clones, roughly 90% detected once. The sequencing here drew on peripheral blood, taken 28 days after the second AZD1222 dose. The receptors shown here come from an adult who received the AZD1222 COVID-19 vaccine.

This sequence joins TRBV6-5 and TRBJ1-4; D is uncertain. Trimming pared 8 bases from V and 5 bases from J, leaving 12 bases between. Germline V CDR1 and CDR2: MNHEY, SVGAGI. The CDR3 has 13 residues. Written as DNA, the CDR3 is TGTGCCAGCCAGGACGGTGGAAATGAAAAACTGTTTTTT. As protein: CASQDGGNEKLFF.

The V and J genes are TRBV11-2 and TRBJ1-2; D not certain. The V and J ends lost 5 bases and 5 bases respectively, with 12 bases between them. From germline, CDR1 is SGHAT and CDR2 FQNNGV. This CDR3 contains 13 residues. The CDR3 spells CASSPLVAYGYTF. The CDR3 nucleotides read TGTGCCAGCAGCCCATTAGTGGCTTATGGCTACACCTTC.

V is TRBV6-1 and J is TRBJ2-1; 9 bases line up with TRBD2. The CDR3 extends over 19 amino acids. Germline V gives CDR1 MNHNS, CDR2 SASEGT. The V segment lost 0 bases and the J segment 1 base; nucleotides outside the gene matches: 10. This CDR3 is CASSEAQGLAGGSYNEQFF. The CDR3 DNA reads as TGTGCCAGCAGTGAAGCTCAGGGTCTGGCGGGGGGGTCCTACAATGAGCAGTTCTTC.

Notes on this clone: Other DNA sequences in this sample translate to the same CDR3. V and J are TRBV7-8 and TRBJ1-5; D is unclear. The CDR3 runs 14 residues. The V end lost 2 bases, the J end lost 1 base, and 6 bases lay between the germline ends. Germline V gene sequence: CDR1 SGHVS, CDR2 FQNEAQ. The CDR3, as DNA: TGTGCCAGCAGCTTAACGGACAGCAATCAGCCCCAGCATTTT. Residues: CASSLTDSNQPQHF.

The J gene is TRBJ1-1, the V gene TRBV10-3; D is possibly TRBD1 (6 bases). This CDR3 region has 12 residues. V shed 9 bases and J shed 3 bases, with 11 bases lying between them. From germline, CDR1 is ENHRY and CDR2 SYGVKD. CDR3 loop: CAMSRGDTEAFF. The CDR3 nucleotides read TGTGCCATGAGCAGGGGAGACACTGAAGCTTTCTTT.

The J gene is TRBJ1-1, the V gene TRBV5-1; D is unresolved. V gave up 7 bases and J gave up 4 bases, with 14 bases separating them. Looked up from germline, CDR1 is SGHRS and CDR2 is YFSETQ. The CDR3 sequence is 13 residues long. CDR3 loop: CASRISSATEAFF. In nucleotides, the CDR3 is TGCGCCAGCCGAATCAGTTCTGCCACTGAAGCTTTCTTT.

The CDR3 region is CASSLGSETEAFF. The DNA of the CDR3 is TGTGCCAGCAGCTTAGGTAGCGAGACTGAAGCTTTCTTT. The chain carries TRBV7-9 and TRBJ1-1; D is uncertain. Germline V gene lookup returns CDR1 SEHNR and CDR2 FQNEAQ (reference sequence). V gave up 1 base and J gave up 5 bases, with 8 bases separating them. CDR3 length: 13 residues.

The chain couples TRBV7-6 to TRBJ2-5, with 8 bases lining up with TRBD2. Germline CDR1 SGHVS, CDR2 FNYEAQ. V was pared by 1 base and J by 4 bases, with 11 bases of the junction left unmatched. This CDR3 has 17 residues. The CDR3 here is CASSLVGSGDAGETQYF. The CDR3 DNA reads as TGTGCCAGCAGCTTAGTGGGTAGCGGGGATGCGGGAGAGACCCAGTACTTC.

The J gene is TRBJ2-7, the V gene TRBV30; 7 positions agree with TRBD1. Germline assignment: CDR1 GTSNPN and CDR2 SVGIG (reference sequence). V was pared by 1 base and J by 3 bases, with 6 bases of the junction left unmatched. The CDR3 has 14 residues. CDR3 sequence: CAWSELAGGYEQYF. The CDR3 DNA follows: TGTGCCTGGAGTGAGCTGGCAGGGGGCTACGAGCAGTACTTC. Together with reference TRBV30 and TRBJ2-7, the CDR3 gives the full variable domain: SQTIHQWPATLVQPVGSPLSLECTVEGTSNPNLYWYRQAAGRGLQLLFYSVGIGQISSEVPQNLSASRPQDRQFILSSKKLLLSDSGFYLCAWSELAGGYEQYFGPGTRLTVT.

This chain connects TRBV9 to TRBJ2-1, with TRBD2 matching over 10 bases. V shed 3 bases and J 0 bases; nucleotides not matched to a gene: 9. CDR3 length: 18 amino acids. Germline CDR1 reads SGDLS; CDR2 reads YYNGEE. CDR3 protein: CASSAAGTSASSYNEQFF. CDR3 DNA: TGTGCCAGCAGCGCCGCCGGGACTAGCGCAAGCTCCTACAATGAGCAGTTCTTC.

The V gene is TRBV19, the J gene TRBJ1-5; 8 nucleotides line up with TRBD1. The V gene's germline CDR1 is LNHDA and CDR2 SQIVND (reference sequence). Germline trimming cut 3 bases from V and 0 bases from J; bases unmatched to any gene: 13. CDR3 length: 19 amino acids. The DNA for the CDR3 is TGTGCCAGTAGTATCTTACCGGGACAGGCCTTTTATAGCAATCAGCCCCAGCATTTT. Translation: CASSILPGQAFYSNQPQHF.

CDR3 nucleotide sequence: TGTGCCAGCAGTTACTCGAGCACAGGGATAGAAAAACTGTTTTTT. It specifies CASSYSSTGIEKLFF. This chain uses TRBV6-5 with TRBJ1-4; tentative D call: TRBD1 (6 bases). The CDR3 is 15 residues long. Germline CDR1 is MNHEY and CDR2 is SVGAGI. Trimming took 0 bases from V and 8 from J, leaving 13 bases between them.

The chain recombines TRBV2 with TRBJ2-2, with TRBD2 matching 12 bases. The J segment lost 3 bases and the V segment lost 5 bases, leaving 4 bases of the junction unmatched. This CDR3 is 16 amino acids long. Germline CDR1 SNHLY, CDR2 FYNNEI. The DNA for the CDR3 is TGTGCCAGCAGTACCGGGACTAGCGGGTACACCGGGGAGCTGTTTTTT. Its protein is CASSTGTSGYTGELFF.

This clone was seen a handful of times. The gene calls are TRBV6-6 and TRBJ1-2; 8 bases align to TRBD1. Germline values: CDR1 MNHNY, CDR2 SVGAGI (reference sequence). The V gene end was trimmed by 5 bases and the J gene end by 3 bases; junction bases not matched to a gene: 2. The CDR3 length is 13 residues. The CDR3 nucleotides read TGTGCCAGCAGTCCGACAGGGGACTATGGCTACACCTTC. Amino acids: CASSPTGDYGYTF.

The V and J genes are TRBV25-1 and TRBJ2-1; 11 positions agree with TRBD2. Per the germline V gene, CDR1 is MGHDK and CDR2 is SYGVNS. There are 14 residues in the CDR3. J was trimmed by 4 bases and V by 5 bases; bases with no gene match: 1. CDR3 sequence (DNA): TGTGCCAGCAGTTTAGCGGGAGGGTACAATGAGCAGTTCTTC. Protein product: CASSLAGGYNEQFF. Complete variable domain (other parts from reference TRBV25-1 and TRBJ2-1): EADIYQTPRYLVIGTGKKITLECSQTMGHDKMYWYQQDPGMELHLIHYSYGVNSTEKGDLSSESTVSRIRTEHFPLTLESARPSHTSQYLCASSLAGGYNEQFFGPGTRLTVL.

This clone was seen a few times. The gene calls are TRBV11-2 and TRBJ2-2; TRBD2 is a possible D gene (6 bases). Trimming cost V 3 bases and J 5 bases, with 13 bases left between them. Germline V gene data show CDR1 as SGHAT and CDR2 as FQNNGV. The CDR3 is 15 residues long. The CDR3 DNA reads TGTGCCAGCAGCTTTATAGCGGTGGGGACCGGGGAGCTGTTTTTT. Amino acid sequence: CASSFIAVGTGELFF. The full variable domain, in which reference TRBV11-2 and TRBJ2-2 provide the parts outside the CDR3, is EAGVAQSPRYKIIEKRQSVAFWCNPISGHATLYWYQQILGQGPKLLIQFQNNGVVDDSQLPKDRFSAERLKGVDSTLKIQPAKLEDSAVYLCASSFIAVGTGELFFGEGSRLTVL.

The chain is built from TRBV28 and TRBJ2-7; D may correspond to TRBD1 or TRBD2 (5 bases each). Trimming left V 3 bases short and J 5 bases short, with 11 bases between. Germline lookup yields CDR1 MDHEN and CDR2 SYDVKM. The length of the CDR3 is 13 residues. CDR3 protein: CASSLTGRDEQYF. In nucleotides, the CDR3 is TGTGCCAGCAGTTTGACGGGGCGAGACGAGCAGTACTTC.